This T cell receptor (beta chain) derives from a study of blood T cell repertoires in COVID-19. Original processing methods: Using reference gene primer amplification, nucleated cell counts were estimated. Method: immunoSEQ multiplex PCR; TCRdb's copy keeps in-frame clones and lacks some. V, J and clone size are taken as reported in that table, and D and trimming were inferred from the DNA itself. In the table there are roughly 71,000 clones, almost 85% of which are singletons. The CDR3 has 14 amino acids. Germline loops: CDR1 MNHEY, CDR2 SMNVEV (reference sequence). Trimming shortened V by 4 bases and J by 5 bases, and 14 bases separated the two germline ends.

The chain has TRBV27 and TRBJ2-5; a possible D gene is TRBD2 (6 bases). Sequenced sample: peripheral blood. The origin of this receptor is a man aged 50-60 years with active COVID-19. Here the CDR3 reads CASSSFGGGETQYF. The DNA of the CDR3 is TGTGCCAGCAGTTCGTTTGGTGGAGGGGAGACCCAGTACTTC.